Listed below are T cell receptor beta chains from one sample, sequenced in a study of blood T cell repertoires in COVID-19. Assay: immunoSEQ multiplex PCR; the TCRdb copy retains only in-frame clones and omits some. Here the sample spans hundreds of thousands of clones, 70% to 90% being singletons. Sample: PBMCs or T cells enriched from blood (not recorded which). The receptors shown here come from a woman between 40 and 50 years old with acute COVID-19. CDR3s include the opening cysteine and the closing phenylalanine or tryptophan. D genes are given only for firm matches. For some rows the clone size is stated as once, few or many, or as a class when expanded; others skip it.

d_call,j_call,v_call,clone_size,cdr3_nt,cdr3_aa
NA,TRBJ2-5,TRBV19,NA,TGTGCCGTCCGGGACTCACAAGAGACCCAGTACTTC,CAVRDSQETQYF
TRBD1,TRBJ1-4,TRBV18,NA,TGTGCCAGCTCACAACGACAGGGACGGACTAATGAAAAACTGTTTTTT,CASSQRQGRTNEKLFF
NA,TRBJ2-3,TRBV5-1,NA,TGCGCCAGCAGCTCACCAGGGATCACAGATACGCAGTATTTT,CASSSPGITDTQYF
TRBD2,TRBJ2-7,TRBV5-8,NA,TGTGCCAGCAGGGGGGAGGGAAACTACGAGCAGTACTTC,CASRGEGNYEQYF
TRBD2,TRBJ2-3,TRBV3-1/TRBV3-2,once,TGTGCCAGCAGCCAGGATAGACCGGGACTAGCGATTCGCACAGATACGCAGTATTTT,CASSQDRPGLAIRTDTQYF
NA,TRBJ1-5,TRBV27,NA,TGTGCCAGCGGTCACGTTGTGGGGCGTAGCAATCAGCCCCAGCATTTT,CASGHVVGRSNQPQHF
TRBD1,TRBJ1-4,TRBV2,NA,TGTGCCAGCAGGCTACAGGGGGCTAATGAAAAACTGTTTTTT,CASRLQGANEKLFF
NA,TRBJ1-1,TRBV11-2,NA,TGTGCCAGCAGCTTAGAGCGGGAGGGGGCTTTCTTT,CASSLEREGAFF
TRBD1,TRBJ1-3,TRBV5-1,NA,TGCGCCAGCAGCTTGCAGCTACCGGGACAGGGAGACACCATATATTTT,CASSLQLPGQGDTIYF
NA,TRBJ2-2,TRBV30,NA,TGTGCCTGGAGAGGGACACCAACTGGGGAGCTGTTTTTT,CAWRGTPTGELFF
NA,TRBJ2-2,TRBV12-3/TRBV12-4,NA,TGTGCCAGCAGAACGGGGTACAACGGGGAGCTGTTTTTT,CASRTGYNGELFF
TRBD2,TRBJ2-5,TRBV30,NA,TGTGCCTGGGAACTAGCGGGAGGCCAGACCCAGTACTTC,CAWELAGGQTQYF
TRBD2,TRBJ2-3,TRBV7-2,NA,TGTGCCAGCAGCTTAATCGGTGTTAGCGGGAGGGCCGGGAATACGCAGTATTTT,CASSLIGVSGRAGNTQYF
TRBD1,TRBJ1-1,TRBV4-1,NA,TGCGCCAGCAGCCAAGGCCGGGACAGCCGAGAAGCTTTCTTT,CASSQGRDSREAFF